This TCR beta chain was identified in a study of PD-L1 blockade in urothelial cancer. Study-wide background: Analyses were performed on blood at 3 weeks after treatment start (the second dose) and at 6 weeks. Study conclusions and caveats: Sub-median blood TCR clonality before treatment predicted longer survival.

As concerns this clone: The antigen remains undetermined.

Between the trimmed V and J ends, which lost 4 bases and 4 bases, there was a span of 13 bases. This CDR3 region has 14 residues. Germline V CDR1 and CDR2: MNHEY, SVGAGI. Each patient presented with locally advanced or metastatic urothelial carcinoma. Only in-frame clones appear in the TCRdb table, and some are missing; sequencing was by immunoSEQ multiplex PCR. Of 55,000 to 70,000 clones listed, roughly 87% are singletons. The sequence was obtained from a man aged 65 to 79 with urothelial cancer. The chain has TRBV6-5 and TRBJ2-5; no firm D call. The sample was PBMCs, taken around atezolizumab (anti-PD-L1) treatment. The chain's CDR3 is CASSSNYLAETQYF. The CDR3 coding sequence is TGTGCCAGCAGTTCTAACTATTTGGCAGAGACCCAGTACTTC.